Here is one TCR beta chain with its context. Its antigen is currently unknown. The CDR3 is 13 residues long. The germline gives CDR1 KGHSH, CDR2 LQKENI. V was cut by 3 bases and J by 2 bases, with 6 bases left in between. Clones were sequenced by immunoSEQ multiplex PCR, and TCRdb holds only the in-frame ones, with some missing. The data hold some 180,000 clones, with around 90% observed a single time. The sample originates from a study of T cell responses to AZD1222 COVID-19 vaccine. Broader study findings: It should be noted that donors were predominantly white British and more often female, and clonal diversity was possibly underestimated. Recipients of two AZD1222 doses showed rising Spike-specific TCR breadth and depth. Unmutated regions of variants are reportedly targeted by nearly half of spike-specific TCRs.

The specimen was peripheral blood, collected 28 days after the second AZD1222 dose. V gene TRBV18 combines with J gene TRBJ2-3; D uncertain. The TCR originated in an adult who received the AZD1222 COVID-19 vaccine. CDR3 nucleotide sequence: TGTGCCAGCTCACCGGGTGTCACAGATACGCAGTATTTT. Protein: CASSPGVTDTQYF. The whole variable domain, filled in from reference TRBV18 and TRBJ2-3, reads NAGVMQNPRHLVRRRGQEARLRCSPMKGHSHVYWYRQLPEEGLKFMVYLQKENIIDESGMPKERFSAEFPKEGPSILRIQQVVRGDSAAYFCASSPGVTDTQYFGPGTRLTVL.